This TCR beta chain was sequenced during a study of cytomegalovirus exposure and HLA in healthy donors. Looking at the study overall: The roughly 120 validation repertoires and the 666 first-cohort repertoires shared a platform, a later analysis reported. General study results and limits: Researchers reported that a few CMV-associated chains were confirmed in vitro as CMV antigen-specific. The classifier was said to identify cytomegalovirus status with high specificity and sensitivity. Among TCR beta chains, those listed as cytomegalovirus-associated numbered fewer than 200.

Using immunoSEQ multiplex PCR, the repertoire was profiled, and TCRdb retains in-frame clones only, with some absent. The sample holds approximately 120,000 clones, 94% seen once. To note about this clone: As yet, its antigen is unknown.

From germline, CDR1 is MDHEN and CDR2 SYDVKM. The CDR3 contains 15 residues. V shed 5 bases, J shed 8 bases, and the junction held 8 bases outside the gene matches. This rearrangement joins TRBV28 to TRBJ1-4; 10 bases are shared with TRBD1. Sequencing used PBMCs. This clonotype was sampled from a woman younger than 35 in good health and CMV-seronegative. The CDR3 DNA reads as TGTGCCAGCAGTCCCTCCGGGACAGGGGACGAAAAACTGTTTTTT. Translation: CASSPSGTGDEKLFF.